The entry that follows covers one TCR beta chain sequence. Its antigen is not known. Germline V gene data show CDR1 as KGHSH and CDR2 as LQKENI. This CDR3 is 16 amino acids long. V lost 3 bases and J lost 4; bases outside the gene matches: 8. These data originate in a study of T cell responses to AZD1222 COVID-19 vaccine. The wider study: Timing groups of about 4 and about 12 weeks for second doses were pooled. Study-level findings and limits: Vaccine-related CD4 TCRs covered spike, predominating at 160-218 and 743-854. White British ancestry dominated among donors, who included more females, and clonal diversity was possibly underestimated.

Generated by immunoSEQ multiplex PCR, the TCRdb table keeps only in-frame clones and is missing some. The table records 90,000 to 150,000 clones, around 89% of them present only once. The sample was peripheral blood, taken on day 0 of AZD1222 vaccination. This clonotype was obtained from an adult in good health. The V gene is TRBV18, the J gene TRBJ1-4, with 7 bases identical to TRBD1. Written as DNA, the CDR3 is TGTGCCAGCTCACCGAGCCCGGGACAGAGTAATGAAAAACTGTTTTTT. This gives the protein CASSPSPGQSNEKLFF.